The TCR beta chain described here comes from a study of T cell changes during pregnancy in multiple sclerosis. This clone was counted once. J was trimmed by 4 bases and V by 1 base; bases with no gene match: 4. The CDR3 is 17 residues long. Germline loops: CDR1 SGHVS, CDR2 FQNEAQ. Some clones are missing from TCRdb's copy, which holds only in-frame ones; the method was immunoSEQ multiplex PCR. This table has roughly 38,000 clones, 94% appearing once. This chain joins TRBV7-8 and TRBJ2-1; 13 bases map to TRBD2. The sample in question was CD8+ T cells from peripheral blood mononuclear cells, obtained in the third trimester of pregnancy. The TCR comes from a female donor with multiple sclerosis, enrolled in a pregnancy study. Written as DNA, the CDR3 is TGTGCCAGCAGCTTAGACGGGGGACTAGCGGGATACAATGAGCAGTTCTTC. Translating it yields CASSLDGGLAGYNEQFF.